These 5 T cell receptor beta chains share one sample of origin, sequenced in a study of shared clonotypes between healthy human individuals. Using immunoSEQ multiplex PCR, the repertoire was profiled, and TCRdb retains in-frame clones only, with some absent. The sample shows millions of clones, 95% of them seen only once. Material: naive CD4+ T cells sorted from blood. Regarding subset: CD45RA+ positively selected. Receptors were obtained from a man between 18 and 35 years old in good health.

CDR3: CASSIRGLAESGANVLTF. For the CDR3, the DNA is TGTGCCAGTAGTATCAGGGGACTAGCGGAATCTGGGGCCAACGTCCTGACTTTC. The chain joins TRBV19 to TRBJ2-6, with 11 bases identical to TRBD2. The CDR3 has 18 amino acids. J was trimmed by 1 base and V by 3 bases; bases with no gene match: 5. CDR1 and CDR2 from the germline V gene are LNHDA and SQIVND (reference sequence). Full variable domain (remainder filled in from reference TRBV19 and TRBJ2-6): DGGITQSPKYLFRKEGQNVTLSCEQNLNHDAMYWYRQDPGQGLRLIYYSQIVNDFQKGDIAEGYSVSREKKESFPLTVTSAQKNPTAFYLCASSIRGLAESGANVLTFGAGSRLTVL.

The sample holds one count of this clone. V usage is TRBV7-2 and J usage is TRBJ2-7; D uncertain. The CDR3 has 12 residues. The germline V and J ends were trimmed by 5 bases and 7 bases, with 12 bases remaining between them. The germline CDR1 and CDR2 sequences are SGHTA and FQGNSA. The CDR3 protein is CASSTTLAEQYF. The CDR3 DNA reads as TGTGCCAGCAGCACGACGTTGGCAGAGCAGTACTTC.

Turning to this clone: The sample carries other DNA sequences with the same CDR3. The rearrangement uses TRBV10-3 and TRBJ1-5, with D perhaps TRBD1 (5 bases). V was shortened by 3 bases and J by 4 bases, with 13 bases between the two germline ends. The germline CDR1 and CDR2 sequences are ENHRY and SYGVKD. This CDR3 spans 15 amino acids. The CDR3, as DNA: TGTGCCATCAGTGACGGGCAGGGAGGGAATCAGCCCCAGCATTTT. As protein: CAISDGQGGNQPQHF.

This chain connects TRBV28 to TRBJ2-1, with 10 bases identical to TRBD1. This CDR3 has 17 residues. The V gene's germline CDR1 is MDHEN and CDR2 SYDVKM. V lost 7 bases and J lost 2; bases outside the gene matches: 11. The CDR3 loop reads CASITSPGTGAYNEQFF. Written as DNA, the CDR3 is TGTGCCAGCATCACCTCCCCCGGGACAGGGGCCTACAATGAGCAGTTCTTC. Full variable domain (rest looked up from reference TRBV28 and TRBJ2-1): DVKVTQSSRYLVKRTGEKVFLECVQDMDHENMFWYRQDPGLGLRLIYFSYDVKMKEKGDIPEGYSVSREKKERFSLILESASTNQTSMYLCASITSPGTGAYNEQFFGPGTRLTVL.

The chain uses TRBV7-2 and TRBJ2-1; 7 bases line up with TRBD2. The CDR3 loop spans 13 amino acids. The germline V gene encodes CDR1 SGHTA and CDR2 FQGNSA. The V gene end was trimmed by 5 bases and the J gene end by 7 bases; junction bases not matched to a gene: 5. The CDR3 reads CASSPRLANEQFF. In nucleotides, the CDR3 is TGTGCCAGCAGCCCCCGACTAGCAAATGAGCAGTTCTTC.